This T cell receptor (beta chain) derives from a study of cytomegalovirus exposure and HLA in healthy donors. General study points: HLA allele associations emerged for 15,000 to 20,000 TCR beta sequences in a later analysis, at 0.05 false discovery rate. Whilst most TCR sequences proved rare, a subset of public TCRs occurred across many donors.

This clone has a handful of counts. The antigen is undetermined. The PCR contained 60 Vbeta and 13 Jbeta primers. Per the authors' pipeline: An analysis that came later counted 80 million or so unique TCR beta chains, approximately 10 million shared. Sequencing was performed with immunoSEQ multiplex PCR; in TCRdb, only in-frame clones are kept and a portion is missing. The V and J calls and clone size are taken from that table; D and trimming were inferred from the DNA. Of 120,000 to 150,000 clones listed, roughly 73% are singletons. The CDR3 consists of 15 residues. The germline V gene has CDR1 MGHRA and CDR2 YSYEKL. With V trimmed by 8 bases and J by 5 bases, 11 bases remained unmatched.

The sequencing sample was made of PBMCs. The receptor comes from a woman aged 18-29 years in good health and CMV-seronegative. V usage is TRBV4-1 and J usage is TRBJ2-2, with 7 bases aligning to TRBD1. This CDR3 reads CASVGTDPFTGELFF. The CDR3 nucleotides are TGCGCCAGCGTCGGGACAGACCCTTTTACCGGGGAGCTGTTTTTT.